This T cell receptor beta chain was captured by sequencing in a study of response to subunit inactivated influenza vaccine. General study results and limits: T cells newly recruited by each seasonal influenza vaccination are few, the authors suggested.

TCRdb reanalysed the RT-PCR reads using MiXCR and keeps one entry per CDR3 protein. The table records around 480,000 distinct CDR3 sequences, 16% of them present only once. In this sample, this clonotype turned up many times. Its antigen is unknown. There are 17 residues in the CDR3. Per the germline V gene, CDR1 is KGHSH and CDR2 is LQKENI. With V trimmed by 4 bases and J by 7 bases, 13 bases remained unmatched. Sequenced here: CD4+ T cells sorted from PBMCs, sampled roughly 24 months after vaccination. This sequence was found in a man between 50 and 75 years old who received an inactivated influenza vaccine. This chain links TRBV18 with TRBJ2-1, with TRBD2 identical over 10 bases. CDR3 protein: CASSLLSSAGGPNEQFF. The CDR3 DNA sequence: TGTGCCAGCTCACTGTTGAGTTCAGCGGGAGGGCCAAATGAGCAGTTCTTC.